The 22 T cell receptor beta chains listed next were all sequenced from one sample in a study of blood T cells in healthy people across ages. Primed by a sample-barcoded 5' primer and a J-beta primer mix, a second PCR proceeded for about 6 to 12 cycles. TCRdb used MiXCR to reprocess the 5' RACE reads, holding one entry per CDR3 protein. The sample yields 950,000 to 1,200,000 distinct CDR3 sequences, more than 30% seen once. The sample consisted of blood. The receptors derive from a man in his late teens or twenties in good health.

With respect to this clonotype: One junction end disagrees with the germline gene, perhaps due to a read error. This chain links TRBV27 with TRBJ2-7, with D possibly matching TRBD1 (5 bases). Germline V gene lookup returns CDR1 MNHEY and CDR2 SMNVEV (reference sequence). The CDR3 is made up of 14 amino acids. CDR3 in DNA: TGTGCCAACAGTCAACAGGTGGGAAGGTACGAGCAGTACTTC. Translated, it gives CANSQQVGRYEQYF.

This chain links TRBV11-2 with TRBJ1-6; D call uncertain. The CDR3 spans 14 residues. V was pared by 2 bases and J by 8 bases, with 10 bases between. From germline, CDR1 is SGHAT and CDR2 FQNNGV. The CDR3 region has the DNA TGTGCCAGCAGCTTAACACCGGGTGATTCACCCCTCCACTTT. Translating it yields CASSLTPGDSPLHF. The full variable domain, in which reference TRBV11-2 and TRBJ1-6 provide the parts outside the CDR3, is EAGVAQSPRYKIIEKRQSVAFWCNPISGHATLYWYQQILGQGPKLLIQFQNNGVVDDSQLPKDRFSAERLKGVDSTLKIQPAKLEDSAVYLCASSLTPGDSPLHFGNGTRLTVT.

This chain connects TRBV20-1 to TRBJ1-5, with TRBD1 as a possible D gene (5 bases). The V gene lost 2 bases and the J gene lost 4 bases, with 15 bases spanning the gap. CDR1 is DFQATT, CDR2 SNEGSKA, per germline (reference sequence). The CDR3 is made up of 15 amino acids. The DNA for the CDR3 is TGCAGTGCTAGATCAGGAAACTCAGGGAATCAGCCCCAGCATTTT. Translated, it gives CSARSGNSGNQPQHF.

The V call is TRBV6-1, the J call TRBJ1-5, with a possible D match to TRBD1 (5 bases). Trimming cost V 6 bases and J 2 bases, with 11 bases left between them. Germline-derived CDR1 and CDR2 are MNHNS and SASEGT. This CDR3 is built from 14 residues. The CDR3 region is CASRSGSGNQPQHF. CDR3 nucleotides: TGTGCCAGCAGATCAGGGTCGGGCAATCAGCCCCAGCATTTT.

This clonotype was counted only a few times. The chain employs TRBV6-7 and TRBJ2-5, with D hard to call. TRBV6-7 belongs to the ORF category, with a function that is uncertain. V dropped 10 bases and J dropped 0 bases, with 12 bases sitting between them. CDR3 length equals 13 residues. The CDR3 bases are TGTGCCACCGAGACCGCTTACCAAGAGACCCAGTACTTC. This translates into CATETAYQETQYF.

The chain carries TRBV12-3 or TRBV12-4 and TRBJ1-1; D possibly corresponds to TRBD1 (6 bases). Trimming removed 5 bases from V and 5 bases from J, with 18 bases in between. This CDR3 is built from 15 residues. The DNA for the CDR3 is TGTGCCAGCAGTCCCCGGACAGATCCGTGGACTGAAGCTTTCTTT. It yields the protein CASSPRTDPWTEAFF.

V usage is TRBV3-1 and J usage is TRBJ1-2, with D uncertain. The length of the CDR3 is 14 residues. V gave up 0 bases and J gave up 8 bases, with 13 bases separating them. The germline gives CDR1 LGHDT, CDR2 YNNKEL (reference sequence). The CDR3 loop is CASSQDWLSGGYTF. For the CDR3, the DNA is TGTGCCAGCAGCCAAGATTGGCTATCGGGGGGCTACACCTTC.

The rearrangement uses TRBV25-1 and TRBJ1-6; TRBD1 might be the D (5 bases). The CDR3 has 15 amino acids. Germline V gene sequence: CDR1 MGHDK, CDR2 SYGVNS. V was pared by 4 bases and J by 5 bases, with 12 bases between. CDR3 sequence: CASSAFGQNNSPLHF. CDR3 bases: TGTGCCAGCAGTGCCTTCGGACAAAATAATTCACCCCTCCACTTT.

This clonotype was seen more than once but under ten times. This chain uses TRBV5-1 with TRBJ1-1, with TRBD1 as a possible D gene (5 bases). The CDR3 has 16 residues. Germline loops: CDR1 SGHRS, CDR2 YFSETQ. Trimming took 4 bases from V and 0 from J, leaving 16 bases between them. CDR3 coding DNA: TGCGCCAGCAGCGGGGGTGCGAGGGGCTTGAACACTGAAGCTTTCTTT. Residues: CASSGGARGLNTEAFF.

The gene calls are TRBV25-1 and TRBJ1-4; D is unresolved. The CDR3 consists of 11 residues. CDR1 is MGHDK and CDR2 is SYGVNS in the germline V gene. V lost 4 bases, J lost 8 bases, and 5 bases lay in between. The CDR3 spells CASSVGEKLFF. The CDR3 bases are TGTGCCAGCAGTGTGGGCGAAAAACTGTTTTTT.

This clonotype was seen a handful of times. The V gene is TRBV20-1, the J gene TRBJ1-2; 8 nucleotides align to TRBD1. Unmatched junction bases numbered 6, after V lost 3 bases and J lost 9 bases. The CDR3 contains 12 residues. The germline gives CDR1 DFQATT, CDR2 SNEGSKA (reference sequence). The CDR3 DNA reads as TGCAGTGCTAGGGACAGGGTCGGTAGCTACACCTTC. Protein product: CSARDRVGSYTF.

The CDR3 region has the DNA TGTGCCAGCAGCGGTCAGGGCGTGGGGTATGGCTACACCTTC. Protein: CASSGQGVGYGYTF. V and J are TRBV7-8 and TRBJ1-2; D perhaps matches TRBD1 (5 bases). Trimming removed 5 bases at V and 5 bases at J, with 15 bases between. Germline loops: CDR1 SGHVS, CDR2 FQNEAQ. The CDR3 has 14 residues. Complete variable domain (other parts from reference TRBV7-8 and TRBJ1-2): GAGVSQSPRYKVAKRGQDVALRCDPISGHVSLFWYQQALGQGPEFLTYFQNEAQLDKSGLPSDRFFAERPEGSVSTLKIQRTQQEDSAVYLCASSGQGVGYGYTFGSGTRLTVV.

This clonotype has a single count. V usage is TRBV27 and J usage is TRBJ2-7; D call uncertain. V dropped 6 bases and J dropped 3 bases, with 18 bases sitting between them. CDR3 length: 15 residues. CDR1 and CDR2 from the germline V gene are MNHEY and SMNVEV (reference sequence). CDR3 nucleotides: TGTGCCAGCAGGGCGGCAGCCCAGTCGCTCTACGAGCAGTACTTC. Protein product: CASRAAAQSLYEQYF.

The chain joins TRBV6-2 or TRBV6-3 to TRBJ1-1; D may be TRBD1 (6 bases). The length of the CDR3 is 12 residues. Germline-derived CDR1 and CDR2 are MNHEY and SVGEGT. Trimming left V 2 bases short and J 9 bases short, with 10 bases between. CDR3 residues: CASSYEGTQAFF. CDR3 nucleotide sequence: TGTGCCAGCAGTTACGAGGGGACACAAGCTTTCTTT.

This clonotype was found a few times. The V call is TRBV6-5, the J call TRBJ1-4; D gene ambiguous. Germline V CDR1 and CDR2: MNHEY, SVGAGI. V lost 0 bases, J lost 1 base, and 9 bases lay in between. The CDR3 is 16 amino acids. The DNA of the CDR3 is TGTGCCAGCAGTTACTCGGCATTTGAAACTAATGAAAAACTGTTTTTT. Encoded protein: CASSYSAFETNEKLFF.

The chain has TRBV6-5 and TRBJ2-1, with D possibly TRBD2 on 6 matching bases. Per germline, CDR1 MNHEY and CDR2 SVGAGI. The CDR3 runs to 14 residues. V lost 2 bases and J 7 bases, leaving 12 bases between the germline ends. In DNA form, the CDR3 reads TGTGCCAGCAGTTACGTATCTAGCGAGAATGAGCAGTTCTTC. Translating gives CASSYVSSENEQFF.

The V call is TRBV6-5, the J call TRBJ1-2, with TRBD1 matching over 7 bases. The germline CDR1 and CDR2 sequences are MNHEY and SVGAGI. V lost 0 bases and J lost 5; bases outside the gene matches: 12. The CDR3 runs to 17 residues. Here the CDR3 DNA reads TGTGCCAGCAGTTACTCGACCCCGGCAGGGGGGTATTATGGCTACACCTTC. Translation gives CASSYSTPAGGYYGYTF.

This rearrangement joins TRBV12-3 or TRBV12-4 to TRBJ2-1; 8 bases are shared with TRBD2. V trimming: 6 bases; J trimming: 14 bases; junction bases outside the gene matches: 9. This CDR3 comprises 12 residues. The CDR3 protein is CASSSARGGKFF. CDR3 nucleotides: TGTGCCAGCAGCTCCGCCCGGGGGGGGAAGTTCTTC.

In the case of this clonotype: The junction departs from germline at one end; a sequencing error may be responsible. DNA of the CDR3: TGTGCCAGCAGCCAGGGACAGGGCACAGATATGCAGTATTTT. As protein: CASSQGQGTDMQYF. This sequence joins TRBV12-3 or TRBV12-4 and TRBJ2-3, with 9 bases fitting TRBD1. The CDR3 length is 14 residues.

This clonotype was observed a handful of times. The V and J genes are TRBV2 and TRBJ2-4, with D uncertain. With 6 bases removed from V and 6 bases from J, the gap between germline ends came to 15 bases. This CDR3 comprises 14 residues. Germline CDR1 is SNHLY and CDR2 is FYNNEI. The CDR3 loop reads CASRPQDTPNIQYF. CDR3 bases: TGTGCCAGCAGGCCCCAGGATACCCCAAACATTCAGTACTTC.

The chain carries TRBV20-1 and TRBJ2-4; possible D gene TRBD2, 6 bases. The closer fit of TRBJ2-7 to the DNA end suggests the J call may be wrong. Germline values: CDR1 DFQATT, CDR2 SNEGSKA (reference sequence). The CDR3 runs 15 residues. CDR3 sequence (DNA): TGCAGTGCTAGAGGGATAGCGGCGTCCGTCGACGAGCAGTACTTC. Its translation is CSARGIAASVDEQYF.

The gene calls are TRBV20-1 and TRBJ2-1; TRBD1 aligns across 9 bases. CDR1 and CDR2 (germline): DFQATT, SNEGSKA (reference sequence). The J segment lost 7 bases and the V segment lost 3 bases, leaving 1 base of the junction unmatched. The CDR3 sequence is 12 residues long. CDR3 nucleotides: TGCAGTGCTAGCGACAGGGGGAATGAGCAGTTCTTC. This sequence encodes CSASDRGNEQFF.